These 21 T cell receptor beta chains were all obtained from the same sample, sequenced in a study of PD-1 blockade in classical Hodgkin lymphoma. The table came from immunoSEQ multiplex PCR; TCRdb's copy has only in-frame clones and leaves some out. The repertoire holds about 90,000 clones, with around nine tenths as singletons. All the patients suffered relapse after autologous stem cell transplantation, and brentuximab vedotin exposure differed. Sequenced material: peripheral blood mononuclear cells (PBMCs), taken before the second cycle of nivolumab. The receptors stem from a human donor with classical Hodgkin lymphoma.

V is TRBV19 and J is TRBJ2-1; the D gene is possibly TRBD2 (6 bases). The CDR3 runs 16 residues. V was shortened by 2 bases and J by 11 bases, with 22 bases between the two germline ends. Per the germline V gene, CDR1 is LNHDA and CDR2 is SQIVND (reference sequence). CDR3 amino acids: CASSISNGVGGGKQFF. Written as DNA, the CDR3 is TGTGCCAGTAGTATAAGTAACGGGGTAGGAGGCGGGAAGCAGTTCTTC. Complete variable domain (other parts from reference TRBV19 and TRBJ2-1): DGGITQSPKYLFRKEGQNVTLSCEQNLNHDAMYWYRQDPGQGLRLIYYSQIVNDFQKGDIAEGYSVSREKKESFPLTVTSAQKNPTAFYLCASSISNGVGGGKQFFGPGTRLTVL.

The V call is TRBV19, the J call TRBJ2-5; D call uncertain. V shed 5 bases and J shed 5 bases, with 15 bases lying between them. The CDR3 has 14 amino acids. CDR1 LNHDA and CDR2 SQIVND come from the germline V gene (reference sequence). The chain's CDR3 is CASSPAARLETQYF. As DNA, the CDR3 is TGTGCCAGTAGTCCGGCAGCCCGTTTGGAGACCCAGTACTTC.

The chain combines TRBV28 with TRBJ1-2; D gene uncertain. This CDR3 comprises 17 residues. Trimming shortened V by 2 bases and J by 2 bases, and 18 bases separated the two germline ends. Per the germline V gene, CDR1 is MDHEN and CDR2 is SYDVKM. The CDR3 coding sequence is TGTGCCAGCAGTTTAACAAGAGCGAGTAGAGACAACTATGGCTACACCTTC. Protein sequence: CASSLTRASRDNYGYTF.

The chain uses TRBV27 and TRBJ2-7; D assignment may be TRBD1 or TRBD2 (5 bases each). This CDR3 is built from 14 residues. Trimming removed 8 bases from V and 3 bases from J, with 17 bases in between. CDR1 is MNHEY and CDR2 is SMNVEV in the germline V gene (reference sequence). DNA of the CDR3: TGTGCCAGCGCCCCGGGACGCAAGGGCTACGAGCAGTACTTC. Translating it yields CASAPGRKGYEQYF.

The rearrangement joins TRBV29-1 to TRBJ2-5, with TRBD1 identical over 8 bases. Germline assignment: CDR1 SQVTM and CDR2 ANQGSEA. Losses at the gene ends were 4 bases for V and 0 bases for J; bases not matched to a gene: 7. This CDR3 contains 15 residues. DNA of the CDR3: TGCAGCGTTGCCCCTCCGACAGGGGACCAAGAGACCCAGTACTTC. It encodes CSVAPPTGDQETQYF.

This chain links TRBV27 with TRBJ2-5, with 10 positions matching TRBD1. The assigned J gene may be wrong: the sequence end matches TRBJ2-7 better. The CDR3 has 14 amino acids. The germline gives CDR1 MNHEY, CDR2 SMNVEV (reference sequence). CDR3 nucleotide sequence: TGTGCCAGCAGTTTAGGGGACAGGGGTTACGAGCAGTACTTC. Translating it yields CASSLGDRGYEQYF.

J is TRBJ1-4 and V is TRBV5-1, with D possibly matching TRBD1 (6 bases). Germline CDR1 is SGHRS and CDR2 is YFSETQ. With 4 bases removed from V and 0 bases from J, the gap between germline ends came to 7 bases. The CDR3 has 14 amino acids. CDR3 nucleotide sequence: TGCGCCAGCAGCAGGACAGCAACTAATGAAAAACTGTTTTTT. Protein product: CASSRTATNEKLFF.

V gene TRBV12-5 combines with J gene TRBJ1-5; 8 bases line up with TRBD1. The CDR3 length is 15 residues. V was pared by 3 bases and J by 2 bases, with 3 bases of the junction left unmatched. From germline, CDR1 is LGHNT and CDR2 FRNRAP. CDR3 in DNA: TGTGCTAGTGGTTTAACAGGGGGGGGCAATCAGCCCCAGCATTTT. It codes for CASGLTGGGNQPQHF.

This clone was seen more than once but under ten times. V and J are TRBV5-1 and TRBJ2-2; D gene ambiguous. The V gene lost 0 bases and the J gene lost 13 bases, with 13 bases spanning the gap. CDR1 and CDR2 (germline): SGHRS, YFSETQ. This CDR3 comprises 13 residues. The CDR3 DNA reads TGCGCCAGCAGCTTGGCTTCGTCAGTTGGGCTGTTTTTT. Its translation is CASSLASSVGLFF.

The CDR3 DNA reads TGCGCCAGCTGCCCCGGGACAGTCTCCTACAATGAGCAGTTCTTC. This translates into CASCPGTVSYNEQFF. The genes are TRBV4-1 and TRBJ2-1; 7 nucleotides match TRBD1. V was pared by 8 bases and J by 0 bases, with 7 bases of the junction left unmatched. CDR1 is MGHRA, CDR2 YSYEKL, per germline. This CDR3 region has 15 residues.

This chain connects TRBV20-1 to TRBJ2-7; D may be TRBD1 (5 bases). CDR3 length equals 11 residues. CDR1 and CDR2 (germline): DFQATT, SNEGSKA (reference sequence). The V end lost 4 bases, the J end lost 4 bases, and 8 bases lay between the germline ends. The CDR3, as DNA: TGCAGTGCTACAGGGCAGTACGAGCAGTACTTC. This translates into CSATGQYEQYF.

The V call is TRBV11-2, the J call TRBJ2-5; 9 bases are shared with TRBD2. V lost 4 bases and J lost 6; bases outside the gene matches: 15. The CDR3 has 17 amino acids. CDR1 is SGHAT and CDR2 is FQNNGV in the germline V gene. As DNA, the CDR3 is TGTGCCAGCAGCTCCCCAGGGCGGGAGGGCCGTAAGAAGACCCAGTACTTC. Its protein product is CASSSPGREGRKKTQYF.

This clone was observed once. The chain employs TRBV5-6 and TRBJ2-2; TRBD1 or TRBD2 may be the D gene (6 bases each). Trimming shortened V by 0 bases and J by 4 bases, and 13 bases separated the two germline ends. CDR1 SGHDT and CDR2 YYEEEE come from the germline V gene. The CDR3 runs 16 residues. Written as DNA, the CDR3 is TGTGCCAGCAGCTTGGTATGGGGGGCAACCACCGGGGAGCTGTTTTTT. Its translation: CASSLVWGATTGELFF.

The J gene is TRBJ2-3, the V gene TRBV5-1, with D possibly being TRBD1 (7 bases). Trimming removed 6 bases from V and 3 bases from J, with 14 bases in between. The CDR3 runs 14 residues. CDR1 is SGHRS and CDR2 is YFSETQ in the germline V gene. In nucleotides, the CDR3 is TGCGCCAGCAACAGGGGACTTGAAACAGATACGCAGTATTTT. Protein product: CASNRGLETDTQYF.

In DNA, the CDR3 is TGCGCCAGCAGCCCCGCCGGTCCTAGCGGGAGATCACCCCTCCAATACGAGCAGTACTTC. It yields the protein CASSPAGPSGRSPLQYEQYF. The chain recombines TRBV4-1 with TRBJ2-7, with 10 bases matching TRBD2. The CDR3 contains 20 residues. V shed 4 bases and J 4 bases; nucleotides not matched to a gene: 22. Germline CDR1 and CDR2: MGHRA and YSYEKL.

The chain recombines TRBV7-9 with TRBJ2-1; maybe TRBD2 (6 bases). The V and J ends lost 5 bases and 3 bases respectively, with 26 bases between them. Per the germline V gene, CDR1 is SEHNR and CDR2 is FQNEAQ (reference sequence). The CDR3 is 19 residues long. The CDR3 region has the DNA TGTGCCAGCAGCCCTCGCTCTCGCCCGGGACTCACATACTACAATGAGCAGTTCTTC. As protein: CASSPRSRPGLTYYNEQFF.

This clone has just one count. The chain carries TRBV6-6 and TRBJ2-2, with D perhaps being TRBD1 or TRBD2 (5 bases each). The length of the CDR3 is 15 residues. From germline, CDR1 is MNHNY and CDR2 SVGAGI (reference sequence). V was clipped by 2 bases and J by 1 base, with 8 bases between them. CDR3 bases: TGTGCCAGCAGTTACCGGGACGGGAACACCGGGGAGCTGTTTTTT. Translation gives CASSYRDGNTGELFF.

This chain joins TRBV28 and TRBJ1-5, with D possibly being TRBD1 (6 bases). CDR1 MDHEN and CDR2 SYDVKM come from the germline V gene. The V end was cut by 11 bases, the J end by 2 bases, with 16 bases between. The CDR3 consists of 14 residues. CDR3 nucleotides: TGTGCCGGAGGGGGGGGACGGGGCAATCAGCCCCAGCATTTT. Its translation is CAGGGGRGNQPQHF.

DNA for the CDR3: TGTGCCAGCAGTGGGTCGGGACTAGCTAAAAACATTCAGTACTTC. Protein: CASSGSGLAKNIQYF. The chain combines TRBV28 with TRBJ2-4, with 9 bases matching TRBD2. Trimming took 5 bases from V and 4 from J; bases not matched to a gene: 6. The CDR3 extends over 15 amino acids. Germline loops: CDR1 MDHEN, CDR2 SYDVKM. The full variable domain, its missing parts supplied by reference TRBV28 and TRBJ2-4, is DVKVTQSSRYLVKRTGEKVFLECVQDMDHENMFWYRQDPGLGLRLIYFSYDVKMKEKGDIPEGYSVSREKKERFSLILESASTNQTSMYLCASSGSGLAKNIQYFGAGTRLSVL.

There are a few counts of this clone. J is TRBJ2-2 and V is TRBV5-1, with D uncertain. V dropped 0 bases and J dropped 3 bases, with 6 bases sitting between them. Germline CDR1 and CDR2: SGHRS and YFSETQ. The CDR3 sequence is 14 residues long. CDR3 nucleotide sequence: TGCGCCAGCAGCTTGGGGACGGACACCGGGGAGCTGTTTTTT. Encoded protein: CASSLGTDTGELFF. Complete variable domain (other parts from reference TRBV5-1 and TRBJ2-2): KAGVTQTPRYLIKTRGQQVTLSCSPISGHRSVSWYQQTPGQGLQFLFEYFSETQRNKGNFPGRFSGRQFSNSRSEMNVSTLELGDSALYLCASSLGTDTGELFFGEGSRLTVL.

This chain uses TRBV5-1 with TRBJ2-2; unclear D gene. V lost 2 bases, J lost 2 bases, and 10 bases lay in between. This CDR3 has 15 residues. Germline CDR1 reads SGHRS; CDR2 reads YFSETQ. Here the CDR3 DNA reads TGCGCCAGCAGCTTCTCATCGGGCAACACCGGGGAGCTGTTTTTT. The encoded protein is CASSFSSGNTGELFF.